Presented here are 32 T cell receptor beta chains from one specimen sequenced in a study of blood T cell repertoires in COVID-19. TCRdb keeps only in-frame clones here, not all; method: immunoSEQ multiplex PCR. The table has 170,000 or so clones, less than 90% seen once; the top ten hold over 12%. Sequenced sample: peripheral blood. The receptors were sampled from a man aged 18-30 years with active or convalescent COVID-19.

V gene TRBV6-2 or TRBV6-3 combines with J gene TRBJ2-3; maybe TRBD2 (5 bases). Germline values: CDR1 MNHEY, CDR2 SVGEGT. The CDR3 covers 15 residues. V was trimmed by 5 bases and J by 6 bases, leaving 18 bases between them. The CDR3 nucleotides read TGTGCCAGCAGTCCGCCGAGGGTCCCGACTGATACGCAGTATTTT. Its translation is CASSPPRVPTDTQYF.

The CDR3 loop reads CASSLTDDSGNTIYF. For the CDR3, the DNA is TGTGCCAGCAGCCTGACAGACGACTCTGGAAACACCATATATTTT. The rearrangement uses TRBV5-5 and TRBJ1-3; D may be TRBD1 (5 bases). Trimming cost V 4 bases and J 0 bases, with 11 bases left between them. CDR3 length: 15 residues. CDR1 and CDR2 (germline): SGHKS, YYEKEE (reference sequence).

The chain carries TRBV11-3 and TRBJ2-2; 9 nucleotides line up with TRBD1. CDR1 is SGHNT, CDR2 YENEEA, per germline. CDR3 size: 16 residues. With V trimmed by 4 bases and J by 2 bases, 5 bases remained unmatched. Here the CDR3 reads CASSSRQGVNTGELFF. CDR3 sequence (DNA): TGTGCCAGCAGCTCCCGACAGGGGGTAAACACCGGGGAGCTGTTTTTT.

The gene calls are TRBV28 and TRBJ1-1, with 7 nucleotides matching TRBD1. The CDR3 runs to 13 residues. The junction had 13 bases not matched to a gene; V was cut back by 7 bases and J by 11 bases. CDR1 and CDR2 from the germline V gene are MDHEN and SYDVKM. The chain's CDR3 is CASNDRDSLNAFF. The CDR3 DNA follows: TGTGCCAGCAATGACCGGGACAGCCTGAATGCTTTCTTT.

The V and J genes are TRBV12-5 and TRBJ2-2; D is unresolved. Germline CDR1 and CDR2: LGHNT and FRNRAP. V dropped 5 bases and J dropped 0 bases, with 10 bases sitting between them. The CDR3 is made up of 15 amino acids. DNA for the CDR3: TGTGCTAGTGGTCATGGGCCACCGAACACCGGGGAGCTGTTTTTT. Protein: CASGHGPPNTGELFF. The full variable domain, in which reference TRBV12-5 and TRBJ2-2 provide the parts outside the CDR3, is DARVTQTPRHKVTEMGQEVTMRCQPILGHNTVFWYRQTMMQGLELLAYFRNRAPLDDSGMPKDRFSAEMPDATLATLKIQPSEPRDSAVYFCASGHGPPNTGELFFGEGSRLTVL.

J is TRBJ1-1 and V is TRBV5-6, with 9 nucleotides matching TRBD1. Germline V lookup: CDR1 SGHDT, CDR2 YYEEEE. The length of the CDR3 is 16 residues. With V trimmed by 6 bases and J by 5 bases, 14 bases remained unmatched. The CDR3: CASTYGTGNKGTEAFF. In DNA, the CDR3 is TGTGCCAGCACTTACGGGACAGGGAACAAGGGTACTGAAGCTTTCTTT.

This chain uses TRBV7-8 with TRBJ2-3, with D possibly TRBD2 on 6 matching bases. CDR1 and CDR2 (germline): SGHVS, FQNEAQ. V lost 5 bases, J lost 1 base, and 16 bases lay in between. The CDR3 is 16 amino acids. CDR3 region: CASSLRLSGRTDTQYF. CDR3 DNA sequence: TGTGCCAGCAGCCTACGGCTTAGCGGACGCACAGATACGCAGTATTTT.

The chain has TRBV27 and TRBJ1-2, with TRBD1 matching 10 bases. Germline CDR1 and CDR2: MNHEY and SMNVEV (reference sequence). The junction had 12 bases not matched to a gene; V was cut back by 5 bases and J by 6 bases. CDR3 length: 16 amino acids. This chain's CDR3 is CASSTPGTGARDGYTF. In DNA form, the CDR3 reads TGTGCCAGCAGTACTCCCGGGACAGGGGCCAGGGATGGCTACACCTTC.

The chain couples TRBV11-2 to TRBJ2-7; 13 positions agree with TRBD2. V lost 4 bases and J lost 3; bases outside the gene matches: 3. Germline loops: CDR1 SGHAT, CDR2 FQNNGV. The CDR3 length is 15 residues. The CDR3 DNA reads TGTGCCAGCAGCTCAAGACTAGCGGGGGGCTACGAGCAGTACTTC. The encoded protein is CASSSRLAGGYEQYF.

The genes are TRBV28 and TRBJ2-7; 14 positions match TRBD2. V lost 2 bases, J lost 3 bases, and 6 bases stayed unmatched. The CDR3 is made up of 17 amino acids. The germline V gene has CDR1 MDHEN and CDR2 SYDVKM. As DNA, the CDR3 is TGTGCCAGCAGTTTAATGAGGACTAGCGGGAGGAACTACGAGCAGTACTTC. Translating it yields CASSLMRTSGRNYEQYF.

This chain connects TRBV5-4 to TRBJ2-7; D gene uncertain. The ends were cut back, 5 bases at V and 2 bases at J, with 11 bases in the middle. The CDR3 loop spans 13 amino acids. Germline CDR1 reads SGHNT; CDR2 reads YYREEE (reference sequence). The CDR3 protein is CASSLDLAYEQYF. DNA of the CDR3: TGTGCCAGCAGTCTCGACTTAGCCTACGAGCAGTACTTC.

This clone was recorded a few times. The V call is TRBV20-1, the J call TRBJ2-1, with 12 nucleotides matching TRBD2. V was pared by 3 bases and J by 7 bases, with 4 bases of the junction left unmatched. The V gene's germline CDR1 is DFQATT and CDR2 SNEGSKA (reference sequence). This CDR3 comprises 14 residues. The CDR3, as DNA: TGCAGTGCTAGTAAAGGACTAGCGGGGAATGAGCAGTTCTTC. This encodes CSASKGLAGNEQFF.

The chain joins TRBV15 to TRBJ2-5; D is possibly TRBD1 (6 bases). This CDR3 is 15 amino acids long. Germline assignment: CDR1 LNHNV and CDR2 YYDKDF (reference sequence). Deletions cut 1 base from V and 5 bases from J, with 14 bases between. This CDR3 is CATSRGQGIMETQYF. The CDR3 nucleotides read TGTGCCACCAGCAGAGGGCAGGGGATAATGGAGACCCAGTACTTC.

The chain couples TRBV10-3 to TRBJ1-3; no clear D. The CDR3 covers 15 residues. Trimming cost V 4 bases and J 2 bases, with 12 bases left between them. Germline lookup yields CDR1 ENHRY and CDR2 SYGVKD. CDR3 amino acids: CAISGSISAGNTIYF. The DNA for the CDR3 is TGTGCCATCAGTGGGTCTATAAGCGCTGGAAACACCATATATTTT.

The rearrangement uses TRBV18 and TRBJ2-7; 10 positions agree with TRBD1. V was pared by 6 bases and J by 4 bases, with 9 bases of the junction left unmatched. The germline V gene encodes CDR1 KGHSH and CDR2 LQKENI. This CDR3 comprises 15 residues. The CDR3 DNA reads TGTGCCAGCTCGGGCGACAGGGGGCAAATGTACGAGCAGTACTTC. It specifies CASSGDRGQMYEQYF.

This chain links TRBV29-1 with TRBJ1-4, with TRBD1 matching 7 bases. The ends lost 4 bases at V and 2 bases at J; junction bases unmatched: 7. This CDR3 has 15 amino acids. Germline V CDR1 and CDR2: SQVTM, ANQGSEA. The CDR3 region is CSVAWTGFTNEKLFF. The CDR3 region has the DNA TGCAGCGTTGCTTGGACAGGCTTCACTAATGAAAAACTGTTTTTT.

The J gene is TRBJ2-5, the V gene TRBV18; TRBD1 matches 11 bases. The CDR3 consists of 14 residues. Trimming took 2 bases from V and 7 from J; bases not matched to a gene: 3. In germline, CDR1 is KGHSH, CDR2 LQKENI. The chain's CDR3 is CASSPGQGAGTQYF. The CDR3 nucleotides are TGTGCCAGCTCACCAGGACAGGGGGCTGGGACCCAGTACTTC.

The gene calls are TRBV5-6 and TRBJ2-5, with TRBD2 matching over 7 bases. The germline gives CDR1 SGHDT, CDR2 YYEEEE. The CDR3 is 14 residues long. With 4 bases clipped from V and 1 base from J, the junction kept 4 bases outside the gene matches. The CDR3 DNA reads TGTGCCAGCAGCCGACGGACTAGCCAAGAGACCCAGTACTTC. Translated, it gives CASSRRTSQETQYF.

CDR3 nucleotides: TGCAGCGCTCGGGCCGAGACAGGGTTTTACGAGCAGTACTTC. This translates into CSARAETGFYEQYF. The chain couples TRBV29-1 to TRBJ2-7; 7 positions agree with TRBD1. Germline-derived CDR1 and CDR2 are SQVTM and ANQGSEA. CDR3 length: 14 residues. V lost 7 bases, J lost 4 bases, and 13 bases stayed unmatched.

This chain links TRBV2 with TRBJ2-7; 11 nucleotides line up with TRBD1. Trimming cost V 6 bases and J 3 bases; bases outside gene matches: 7. The CDR3 runs 15 residues. Germline values: CDR1 SNHLY, CDR2 FYNNEI. The CDR3 protein is CASRNTGTGGYEQYF. Written as DNA, the CDR3 is TGTGCCAGCAGGAATACCGGGACAGGGGGCTACGAGCAGTACTTC.

The genes are TRBV25-1 and TRBJ2-7; 9 positions agree with TRBD2. Germline CDR1 and CDR2: MGHDK and SYGVNS. The CDR3 has 16 residues. V shed 1 base and J 6 bases; nucleotides not matched to a gene: 10. The chain's CDR3 is CASSEWGLAPGGEQYF. Here the CDR3 DNA reads TGTGCCAGCAGTGAATGGGGACTAGCCCCTGGGGGCGAGCAGTACTTC.

This sequence joins TRBV2 and TRBJ2-5; 8 nucleotides line up with TRBD2. J gave up 4 bases and V 3 bases, and 4 bases lay outside the gene matches. Germline-derived CDR1 and CDR2 are SNHLY and FYNNEI. This CDR3 is 14 amino acids long. CDR3 in DNA: TGTGCCAGCAGTGACGCGGGAGGCTCAGAGACCCAGTACTTC. Translation: CASSDAGGSETQYF.

This chain uses TRBV11-3 with TRBJ2-1, with 12 bases identical to TRBD2. With V trimmed by 1 base and J by 8 bases, 12 bases remained unmatched. The CDR3 sequence is 18 residues long. Germline CDR1 reads SGHNT; CDR2 reads YENEEA. CDR3 amino acids: CASSLGLAGVASGDEQFF. The CDR3, as DNA: TGTGCCAGCAGCTTAGGACTAGCGGGAGTAGCGAGCGGCGATGAGCAGTTCTTC.

The CDR3 DNA sequence: TGTGCCAGTACCTCCCTTAGGGGGTCAGGAAACACCATATATTTT. It encodes CASTSLRGSGNTIYF. The V and J genes are TRBV28 and TRBJ1-3; D possibly corresponds to TRBD1 (6 bases). The V and J ends lost 9 bases and 4 bases respectively, with 19 bases between them. The CDR3 spans 15 residues. Germline assignment: CDR1 MDHEN and CDR2 SYDVKM.

The rearrangement joins TRBV29-1 to TRBJ1-1; tentatively, D is TRBD1 (6 bases). The length of the CDR3 is 13 residues. The V end was cut by 6 bases, the J end by 1 base, with 12 bases between. Germline CDR1 and CDR2: SQVTM and ANQGSEA. The DNA of the CDR3 is TGCAGCGTGCACAGGGCCGGGAACACTGAAGCTTTCTTT. Amino acids: CSVHRAGNTEAFF.

The rearrangement joins TRBV9 to TRBJ2-1, with TRBD2 matching over 7 bases. CDR1 is SGDLS and CDR2 is YYNGEE in the germline V gene. V gave up 3 bases and J gave up 7 bases; unmatched junction bases: 13. The CDR3 covers 16 residues. In DNA, the CDR3 is TGTGCCAGCAGCGCCAAAGTGGGAGGGCCGTGGAATGAGCAGTTCTTC. Residues: CASSAKVGGPWNEQFF. Full variable domain (rest looked up from reference TRBV9 and TRBJ2-1): DSGVTQTPKHLITATGQRVTLRCSPRSGDLSVYWYQQSLDQGLQFLIQYYNGEERAKGNILERFSAQQFPDLHSELNLSSLELGDSALYFCASSAKVGGPWNEQFFGPGTRLTVL.

This clone came up a few times. The chain uses TRBV2 and TRBJ2-7; no clear D. V was cut by 2 bases and J by 0 bases, with 8 bases left in between. Germline V CDR1 and CDR2: SNHLY, FYNNEI. The length of the CDR3 is 14 residues. The CDR3 DNA follows: TGTGCCAGCAGTGAACCCCCCTTCTCCTACGAGCAGTACTTC. It codes for CASSEPPFSYEQYF.

The V call is TRBV29-1, the J call TRBJ1-1, with 8 positions matching TRBD1. The CDR3 length is 11 residues. J gave up 11 bases and V 5 bases, and 7 bases lay outside the gene matches. Germline lookup yields CDR1 SQVTM and CDR2 ANQGSEA. CDR3: CSVSDRGKAFF. In nucleotides, the CDR3 is TGCAGCGTTTCAGACAGGGGAAAGGCTTTCTTT.

The chain is built from TRBV5-1 and TRBJ1-2; 7 bases agree with TRBD1. V shed 4 bases, J shed 1 base, and the junction held 10 bases outside the gene matches. From germline, CDR1 is SGHRS and CDR2 YFSETQ. The CDR3 loop spans 16 amino acids. This CDR3 reads CASSTRQGSLNYGYTF. Here the CDR3 DNA reads TGCGCCAGCAGCACCCGACAGGGTTCGCTTAACTATGGCTACACCTTC.

This clone appeared a single time. This chain joins TRBV28 and TRBJ1-2, with D perhaps TRBD1 (5 bases). V was cut by 2 bases and J by 7 bases, with 17 bases left in between. Germline V gives CDR1 MDHEN, CDR2 SYDVKM. The CDR3 is 15 amino acids. The CDR3 loop reads CASSLVVGRVSGYTF. CDR3 bases: TGTGCCAGCAGTTTAGTGGTGGGCAGGGTATCTGGCTACACCTTC.

This sequence joins TRBV7-3 and TRBJ2-3; D gene ambiguous. Trimming removed 2 bases at V and 6 bases at J, with 12 bases between. Per germline, CDR1 SGHTA and CDR2 FQGTGA. The CDR3 contains 14 residues. The CDR3 DNA is TGTGCCAGCAGCTTATCCTCTCGACTCGATACGCAGTATTTT. Translating it yields CASSLSSRLDTQYF. Full variable domain (outside the CDR3, taken from reference TRBV7-3 and TRBJ2-3): GAGVSQTPSNKVTEKGKYVELRCDPISGHTALYWYRQSLGQGPEFLIYFQGTGAADDSGLPNDRFFAVRPEGSVSTLKIQRTERGDSAVYLCASSLSSRLDTQYFGPGTRLTVL.

This clone was detected only once. The chain has TRBV28 and TRBJ2-1; 9 nucleotides align to TRBD2. V gave up 6 bases and J gave up 14 bases; unmatched junction bases: 8. This CDR3 region has 12 residues. Per the germline V gene, CDR1 is MDHEN and CDR2 is SYDVKM. CDR3 region: CASRGAGGGEFF. The CDR3 bases are TGTGCCAGCAGAGGCGCGGGAGGGGGGGAGTTCTTC.